Below, 22 T cell receptor beta chains from the same sample are listed, as sequenced in a study of PD-L1 blockade in urothelial cancer. TCRdb keeps only in-frame clones here, not all; method: immunoSEQ multiplex PCR. The sample records 30,000 or so clones, 65% to 90% being singletons. This specimen consisted of PBMCs, obtained around atezolizumab (anti-PD-L1) treatment. Receptors originate from a man in his 60s with urothelial cancer.

The chain is built from TRBV5-1 and TRBJ2-3; D ambiguous. CDR1 and CDR2 from the germline V gene are SGHRS and YFSETQ. The CDR3 runs 12 residues. Trimming took 0 bases from V and 6 from J, leaving 5 bases between them. The CDR3 DNA follows: TGCGCCAGCAGCTTGGCCGCGGATACGCAGTATTTT. Translation: CASSLAADTQYF.

This sequence joins TRBV6-5 and TRBJ1-3, with 10 bases matching TRBD1. CDR3 length: 13 amino acids. Germline-derived CDR1 and CDR2 are MNHEY and SVGAGI. Trimming removed 6 bases from V and 4 bases from J; junction bases left unmatched: 0. The CDR3 region has the DNA TGTGCCAGCAGGGACAGGGGGGGAAACACCATATATTTT. Its protein is CASRDRGGNTIYF.

This clone was recorded a few times. The chain employs TRBV30 and TRBJ1-5, with 9 bases fitting TRBD1. CDR3 size: 15 residues. Germline trimming cut 2 bases from V and 4 bases from J; bases unmatched to any gene: 6. Per germline, CDR1 GTSNPN and CDR2 SVGIG (reference sequence). CDR3 sequence reads: CAWSLTGGSNQPQHF. The CDR3 nucleotides are TGTGCCTGGAGTCTGACAGGGGGGTCAAATCAGCCCCAGCATTTT.

The CDR3 is CASARQGSETQYF. The CDR3 coding sequence is TGTGCCAGCGCCCGACAGGGGTCGGAGACCCAGTACTTC. J is TRBJ2-5 and V is TRBV7-2; 8 bases line up with TRBD1. Trimming at V came to 8 bases and at J to 5 bases, leaving 7 bases not matched to a gene. Germline assignment: CDR1 SGHTA and CDR2 FQGNSA. This CDR3 is built from 13 residues.

V and J are TRBV7-2 and TRBJ2-5; weak D call: TRBD2 (5 bases). Trimming cost V 4 bases and J 1 base, with 10 bases left between them. CDR1 is SGHTA, CDR2 FQGNSA, per germline. The CDR3 spans 14 residues. CDR3 sequence (DNA): TGTGCCAGCAGCTCCTTGGACTTCCAAGAGACCCAGTACTTC. As protein: CASSSLDFQETQYF.

This clone was detected only once. The rearrangement links TRBV10-3 to TRBJ2-3; TRBD2 agrees at 7 bases. This CDR3 is 17 amino acids long. The germline V gene has CDR1 ENHRY and CDR2 SYGVKD. Trimming removed 0 bases from V and 2 bases from J; junction bases left unmatched: 8. The CDR3 DNA reads as TGTGCCATCAGTGAGTCACAGTTTGCGGGGGTCACAGATACGCAGTATTTT. It is translated as CAISESQFAGVTDTQYF.

This clone was observed a single time. The V and J genes are TRBV6-5 and TRBJ2-5; 11 bases map to TRBD2. Losses at the gene ends were 7 bases for V and 4 bases for J; bases not matched to a gene: 8. CDR3 length equals 15 residues. CDR1 MNHEY and CDR2 SVGAGI come from the germline V gene. CDR3 in DNA: TGTGCCAGCACCCTAAGACTAGCGGGGAGAGAGACCCAGTACTTC. This codes for CASTLRLAGRETQYF.

The chain joins TRBV7-2 to TRBJ2-3; D remains ambiguous. Trimming removed 1 base at V and 2 bases at J, with 4 bases between. This CDR3 region has 13 residues. CDR1 and CDR2 (germline): SGHTA, FQGNSA. The CDR3 coding sequence is TGTGCCAGCAGCTTAGACACCACAGATACGCAGTATTTT. This translates into CASSLDTTDTQYF.

This chain connects TRBV9 to TRBJ1-6, with D tentatively TRBD1 (6 bases). Between the trimmed V and J ends, which lost 5 bases and 7 bases, there was a span of 13 bases. The CDR3 is made up of 14 amino acids. The germline gives CDR1 SGDLS, CDR2 YYNGEE. The CDR3 DNA follows: TGTGCCAGCAGTGAGGGACATAGGAATTCACCCCTCCACTTT. It specifies CASSEGHRNSPLHF.

A few counts support this clone. Other DNA sequences from this sample encode an identical CDR3 as well. This chain joins TRBV6-1 and TRBJ1-2; the D gene is possibly TRBD1 (6 bases). The V end was cut by 3 bases, the J end by 2 bases, with 10 bases between. CDR1 MNHNS and CDR2 SASEGT come from the germline V gene. This CDR3 spans 14 amino acids. The CDR3 region is CASSDVDRNYGYTF. In DNA, the CDR3 is TGTGCCAGCAGTGATGTGGACAGAAACTATGGCTACACCTTC.

The rearrangement uses TRBV6-1 and TRBJ1-3; D remains ambiguous. Per germline, CDR1 MNHNS and CDR2 SASEGT. The CDR3 extends over 14 amino acids. Deletions cut 7 bases from V and 3 bases from J, with 13 bases between. The CDR3 nucleotides read TGTGCCAGCATTCTGAGTCAGGTTGGAAACACCATATATTTT. Amino acids: CASILSQVGNTIYF.

V and J are TRBV4-2 and TRBJ1-4; D might be TRBD1 (6 bases). CDR1 and CDR2 from the germline V gene are LGHNA and YNFKEQ. The V end lost 6 bases, the J end lost 0 bases, and 20 bases lay between the germline ends. CDR3 size: 18 residues. CDR3 DNA sequence: TGTGCCAGCAGTCGGGCGGGAGGGGGTACTGCAACTAATGAAAAACTGTTTTTT. Its protein is CASSRAGGGTATNEKLFF.

The chain has TRBV18 and TRBJ2-7; maybe TRBD2 (5 bases). Trimming took 1 base from V and 5 from J, leaving 15 bases between them. The V gene's germline CDR1 is KGHSH and CDR2 LQKENI. The CDR3 covers 15 residues. CDR3 region: CASSPRASGEDEQYF. The CDR3 DNA reads as TGTGCCAGCTCACCACGAGCGAGCGGAGAGGACGAGCAGTACTTC.

The V call is TRBV19, the J call TRBJ2-1, with D perhaps matching TRBD2 (6 bases). V was shortened by 2 bases and J by 5 bases, with 10 bases between the two germline ends. Germline lookup yields CDR1 LNHDA and CDR2 SQIVND (reference sequence). This CDR3 comprises 14 residues. Written as DNA, the CDR3 is TGTGCCAGTAGTATACTCGGAGGGAACAATGAGCAGTTCTTC. It specifies CASSILGGNNEQFF.

This chain joins TRBV6-5 and TRBJ2-4, with a possible D match to TRBD1 (5 bases). The CDR3 has 16 amino acids. Germline assignment: CDR1 MNHEY and CDR2 SVGAGI. Between the trimmed V and J ends, which lost 2 bases and 1 base, there was a span of 12 bases. The CDR3 nucleotides read TGTGCCAGCAGTTACGGTGGGTCAGGGGCCAAAAACATTCAGTACTTC. Amino acids: CASSYGGSGAKNIQYF.

The rearrangement links TRBV18 to TRBJ1-1; 8 bases match TRBD1. Trimming at V came to 3 bases and at J to 3 bases, leaving 0 bases not matched to a gene. Germline loops: CDR1 KGHSH, CDR2 LQKENI. This CDR3 region has 13 residues. The CDR3 nucleotides read TGTGCCAGCTCACCGACAGGGGACACTGAAGCTTTCTTT. Amino acid sequence: CASSPTGDTEAFF.

The table lists this clone with a count of one. In DNA, the CDR3 is TGTGCCAGCAGCTTGGTAACAGGACGTTTTTACGGCTACACCTTC. It yields the protein CASSLVTGRFYGYTF. The chain has TRBV5-6 and TRBJ1-2; D might be TRBD1 (5 bases). The CDR3 sequence is 15 residues long. Germline CDR1 reads SGHDT; CDR2 reads YYEEEE. The V and J ends lost 0 bases and 8 bases respectively, with 17 bases between them.

The chain links TRBV5-1 to TRBJ2-1; 12 bases match TRBD2. The V gene's germline CDR1 is SGHRS and CDR2 YFSETQ. The CDR3 covers 17 residues. Losses at the gene ends were 3 bases for V and 5 bases for J; bases not matched to a gene: 9. The CDR3 region is CASSWTSGNGGNNEQFF. The CDR3 DNA reads TGCGCCAGCAGCTGGACTAGCGGGAATGGGGGCAACAATGAGCAGTTCTTC.

The chain carries TRBV29-1 and TRBJ2-1; 12 bases align to TRBD2. CDR1 and CDR2 (germline): SQVTM, ANQGSEA. There are 13 residues in the CDR3. J lost 11 bases, V lost 6 bases, and 8 bases had no gene match. The CDR3 protein is CSVRLAGDTQQFF. CDR3 coding DNA: TGCAGCGTCCGACTAGCGGGAGATACCCAGCAGTTCTTC.

The rearrangement joins TRBV19 to TRBJ2-1, with TRBD2 matching over 8 bases. Trimming cost V 9 bases and J 4 bases; bases outside gene matches: 8. CDR1 and CDR2 from the germline V gene are LNHDA and SQIVND (reference sequence). The CDR3 has 14 residues. DNA for the CDR3: TGTGCCAGCTCGAGCGGGAGATCATACAATGAGCAGTTCTTC. It codes for CASSSGRSYNEQFF.

V and J are TRBV7-8 and TRBJ2-1, with 14 positions matching TRBD2. The CDR3 extends over 16 amino acids. J gave up 7 bases and V 5 bases, and 7 bases lay outside the gene matches. In germline, CDR1 is SGHVS, CDR2 FQNEAQ. The CDR3 region has the DNA TGTGCCAGCAGCAGAGGGACTAGCGGGAGTGTTAATGAGCAGTTCTTC. This translates into CASSRGTSGSVNEQFF.

This sequence joins TRBV4-3 and TRBJ2-3; 7 nucleotides agree with TRBD2. The germline gives CDR1 LGHNA, CDR2 YSLEER. Trimming cost V 0 bases and J 3 bases; bases outside gene matches: 3. CDR3 length: 15 residues. The CDR3 DNA sequence: TGCGCCAGCAGCCAAGAGGGGGGGGGAACAGATACGCAGTATTTT. This sequence encodes CASSQEGGGTDTQYF.